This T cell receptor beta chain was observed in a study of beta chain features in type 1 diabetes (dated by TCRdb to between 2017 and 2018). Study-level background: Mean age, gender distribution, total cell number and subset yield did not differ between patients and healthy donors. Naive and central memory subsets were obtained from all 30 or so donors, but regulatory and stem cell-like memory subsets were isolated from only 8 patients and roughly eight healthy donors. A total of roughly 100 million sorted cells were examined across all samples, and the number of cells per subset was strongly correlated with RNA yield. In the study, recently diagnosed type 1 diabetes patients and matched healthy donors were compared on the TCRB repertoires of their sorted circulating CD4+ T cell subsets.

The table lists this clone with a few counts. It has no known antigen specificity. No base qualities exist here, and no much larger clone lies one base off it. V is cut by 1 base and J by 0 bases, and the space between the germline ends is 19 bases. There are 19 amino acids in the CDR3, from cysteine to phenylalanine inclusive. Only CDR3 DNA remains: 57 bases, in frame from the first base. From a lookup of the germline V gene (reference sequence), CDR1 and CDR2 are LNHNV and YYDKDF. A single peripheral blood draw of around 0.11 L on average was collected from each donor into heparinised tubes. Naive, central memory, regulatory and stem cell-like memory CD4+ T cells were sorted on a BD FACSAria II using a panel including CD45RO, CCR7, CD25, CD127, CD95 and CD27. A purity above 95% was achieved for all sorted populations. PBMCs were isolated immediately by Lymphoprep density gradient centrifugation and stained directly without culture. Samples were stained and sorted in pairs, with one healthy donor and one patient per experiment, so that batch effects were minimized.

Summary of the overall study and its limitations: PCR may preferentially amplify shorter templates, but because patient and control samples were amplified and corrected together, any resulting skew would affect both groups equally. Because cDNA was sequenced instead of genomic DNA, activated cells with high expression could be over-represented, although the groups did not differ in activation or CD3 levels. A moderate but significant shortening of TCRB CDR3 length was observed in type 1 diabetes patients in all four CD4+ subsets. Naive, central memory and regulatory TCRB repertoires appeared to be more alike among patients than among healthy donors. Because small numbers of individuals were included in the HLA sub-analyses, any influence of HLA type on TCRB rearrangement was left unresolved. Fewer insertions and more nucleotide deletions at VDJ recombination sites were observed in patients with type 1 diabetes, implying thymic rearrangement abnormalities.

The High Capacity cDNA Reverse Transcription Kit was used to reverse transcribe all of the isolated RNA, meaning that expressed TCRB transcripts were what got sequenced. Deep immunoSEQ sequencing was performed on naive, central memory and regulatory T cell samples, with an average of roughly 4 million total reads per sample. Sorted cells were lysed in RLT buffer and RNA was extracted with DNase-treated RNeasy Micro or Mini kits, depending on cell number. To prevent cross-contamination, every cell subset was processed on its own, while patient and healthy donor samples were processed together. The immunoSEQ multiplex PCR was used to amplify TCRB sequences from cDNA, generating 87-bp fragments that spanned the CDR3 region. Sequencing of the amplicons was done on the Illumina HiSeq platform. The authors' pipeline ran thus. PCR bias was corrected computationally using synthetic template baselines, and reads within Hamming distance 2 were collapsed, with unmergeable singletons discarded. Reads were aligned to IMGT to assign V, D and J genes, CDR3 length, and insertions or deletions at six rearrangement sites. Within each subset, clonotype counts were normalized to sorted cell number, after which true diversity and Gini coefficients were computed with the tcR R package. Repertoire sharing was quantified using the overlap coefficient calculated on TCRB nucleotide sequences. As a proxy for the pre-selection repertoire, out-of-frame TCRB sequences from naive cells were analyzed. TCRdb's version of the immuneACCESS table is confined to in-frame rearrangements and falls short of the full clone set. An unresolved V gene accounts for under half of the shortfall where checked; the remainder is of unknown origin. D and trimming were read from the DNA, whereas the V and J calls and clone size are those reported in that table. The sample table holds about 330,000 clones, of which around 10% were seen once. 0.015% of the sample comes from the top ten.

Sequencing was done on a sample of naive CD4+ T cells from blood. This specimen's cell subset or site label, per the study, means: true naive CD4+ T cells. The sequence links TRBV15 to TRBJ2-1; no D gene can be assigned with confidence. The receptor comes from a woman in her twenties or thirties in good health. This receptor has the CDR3 CATSRGTAKGESSYNEQFF. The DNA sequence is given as TGTGCCACCAGCAGAGGAACAGCCAAAGGTGAAAGCTCCTACAATGAGCAGTTCTTC.